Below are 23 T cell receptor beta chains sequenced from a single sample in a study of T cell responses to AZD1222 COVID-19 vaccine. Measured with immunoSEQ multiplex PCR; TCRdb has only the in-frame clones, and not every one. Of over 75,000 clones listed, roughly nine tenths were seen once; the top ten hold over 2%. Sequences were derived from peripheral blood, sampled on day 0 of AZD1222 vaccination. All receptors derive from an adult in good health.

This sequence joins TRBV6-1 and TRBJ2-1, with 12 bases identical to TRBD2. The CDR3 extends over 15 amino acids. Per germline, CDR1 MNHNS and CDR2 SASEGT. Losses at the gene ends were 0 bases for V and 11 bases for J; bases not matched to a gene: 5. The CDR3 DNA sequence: TGTGCCAGCAGTGAAGCCTGGCTAGCGGGGGGGCAGCAGTTCTTC. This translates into CASSEAWLAGGQQFF.

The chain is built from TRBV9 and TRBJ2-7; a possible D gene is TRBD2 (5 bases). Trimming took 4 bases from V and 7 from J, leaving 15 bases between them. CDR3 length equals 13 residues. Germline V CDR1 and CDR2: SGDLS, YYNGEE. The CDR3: CASSSGLPGEQYF. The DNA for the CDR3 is TGTGCCAGCAGCTCTGGACTCCCTGGTGAGCAGTACTTC.

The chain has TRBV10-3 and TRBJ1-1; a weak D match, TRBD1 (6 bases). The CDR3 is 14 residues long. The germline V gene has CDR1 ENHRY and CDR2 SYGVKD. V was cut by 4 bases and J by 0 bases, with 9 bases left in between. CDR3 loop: CAISGGQMNTEAFF. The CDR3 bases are TGTGCCATCAGTGGCGGACAGATGAACACTGAAGCTTTCTTT.

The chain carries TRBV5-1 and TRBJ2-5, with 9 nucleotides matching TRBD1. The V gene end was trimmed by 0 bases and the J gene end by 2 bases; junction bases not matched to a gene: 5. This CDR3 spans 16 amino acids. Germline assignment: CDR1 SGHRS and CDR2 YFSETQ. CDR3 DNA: TGCGCCAGCAGCTTGGCGGGACAGGGCGGGCAAGAGACCCAGTACTTC. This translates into CASSLAGQGGQETQYF.

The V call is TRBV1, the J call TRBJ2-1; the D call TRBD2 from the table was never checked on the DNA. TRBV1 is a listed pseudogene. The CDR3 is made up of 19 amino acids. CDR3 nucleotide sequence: TGCACCAGCAGCCAAGTTCATTGTGGTAGCGGGATCACCTACAATGAGCAGTTCTTC. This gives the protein CTSSQVHCGSGITYNEQFF.

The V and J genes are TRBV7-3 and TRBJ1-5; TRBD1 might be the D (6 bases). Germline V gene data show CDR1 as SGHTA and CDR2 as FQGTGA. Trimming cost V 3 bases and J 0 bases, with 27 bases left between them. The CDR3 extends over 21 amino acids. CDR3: CASSFQRQALLDLNSNQPQHF. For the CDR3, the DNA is TGTGCCAGCAGCTTTCAAAGACAGGCCCTGTTGGACTTAAATAGCAATCAGCCCCAGCATTTT.

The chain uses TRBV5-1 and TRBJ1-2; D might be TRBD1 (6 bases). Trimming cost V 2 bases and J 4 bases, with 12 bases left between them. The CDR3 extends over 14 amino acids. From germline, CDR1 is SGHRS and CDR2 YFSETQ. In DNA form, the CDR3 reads TGCGCCAGCAGCTTCGTCGACAGGTTCTATGGCTACACCTTC. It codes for CASSFVDRFYGYTF. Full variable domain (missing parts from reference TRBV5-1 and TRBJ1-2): KAGVTQTPRYLIKTRGQQVTLSCSPISGHRSVSWYQQTPGQGLQFLFEYFSETQRNKGNFPGRFSGRQFSNSRSEMNVSTLELGDSALYLCASSFVDRFYGYTFGSGTRLTVV.

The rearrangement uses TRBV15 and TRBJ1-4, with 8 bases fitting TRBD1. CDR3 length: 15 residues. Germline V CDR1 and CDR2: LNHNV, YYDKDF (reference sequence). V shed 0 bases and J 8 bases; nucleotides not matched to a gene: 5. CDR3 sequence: CATSREGRGQEKLFF. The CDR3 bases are TGTGCCACCAGCAGAGAAGGCAGGGGGCAGGAAAAACTGTTTTTT.

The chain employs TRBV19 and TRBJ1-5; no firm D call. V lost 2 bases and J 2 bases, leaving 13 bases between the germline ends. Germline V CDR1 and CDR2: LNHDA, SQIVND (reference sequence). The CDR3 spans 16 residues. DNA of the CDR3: TGTGCCAGTAGTATAATACATGGCAAAGGCAATCAGCCCCAGCATTTT. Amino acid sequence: CASSIIHGKGNQPQHF.

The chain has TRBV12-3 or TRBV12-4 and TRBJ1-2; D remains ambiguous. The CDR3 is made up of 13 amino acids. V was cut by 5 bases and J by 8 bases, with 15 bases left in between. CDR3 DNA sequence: TGTGCCAGCAGTAGGACTGCCCGTCGAGGCTACACCTTC. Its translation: CASSRTARRGYTF.

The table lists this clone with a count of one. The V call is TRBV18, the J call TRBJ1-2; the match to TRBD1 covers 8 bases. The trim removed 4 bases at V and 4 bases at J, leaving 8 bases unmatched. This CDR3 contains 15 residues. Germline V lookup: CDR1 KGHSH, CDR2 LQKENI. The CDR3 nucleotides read TGTGCCAGCTCACAAACCGGACAGGGCCCCTATGGCTACACCTTC. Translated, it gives CASSQTGQGPYGYTF.

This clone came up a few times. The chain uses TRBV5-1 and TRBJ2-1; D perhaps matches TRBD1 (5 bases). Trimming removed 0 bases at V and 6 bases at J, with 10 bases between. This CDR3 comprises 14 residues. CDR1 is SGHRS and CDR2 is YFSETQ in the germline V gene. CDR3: CASSLGGRTNEQFF. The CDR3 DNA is TGCGCCAGCAGCTTGGGGGGCAGAACCAATGAGCAGTTCTTC.

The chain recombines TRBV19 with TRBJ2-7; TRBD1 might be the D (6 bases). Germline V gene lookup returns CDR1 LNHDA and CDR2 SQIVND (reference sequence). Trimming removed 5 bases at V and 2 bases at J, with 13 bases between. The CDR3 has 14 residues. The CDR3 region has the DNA TGTGCCAGTAGTTCTCAGGGGAAGACCTACGAGCAGTACTTC. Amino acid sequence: CASSSQGKTYEQYF.

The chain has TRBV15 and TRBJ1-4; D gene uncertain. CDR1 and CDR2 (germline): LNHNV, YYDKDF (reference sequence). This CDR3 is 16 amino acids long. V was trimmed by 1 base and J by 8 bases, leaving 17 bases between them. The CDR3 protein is CATSRVGKAASEKLFF. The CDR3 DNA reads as TGTGCCACCAGCAGAGTTGGTAAGGCAGCGAGCGAAAAACTGTTTTTT.

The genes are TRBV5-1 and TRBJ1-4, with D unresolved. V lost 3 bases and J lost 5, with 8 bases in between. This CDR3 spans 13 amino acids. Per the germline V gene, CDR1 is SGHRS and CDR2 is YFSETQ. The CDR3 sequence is CASSSSRNEKLFF. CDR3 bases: TGCGCCAGCAGCTCTTCCAGGAATGAAAAACTGTTTTTT.

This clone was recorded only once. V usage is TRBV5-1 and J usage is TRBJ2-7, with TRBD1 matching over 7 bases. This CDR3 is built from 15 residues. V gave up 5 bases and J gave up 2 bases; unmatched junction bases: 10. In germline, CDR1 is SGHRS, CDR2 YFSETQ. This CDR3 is CASSPTPGQTYEQYF. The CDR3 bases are TGCGCCAGCAGTCCTACTCCGGGACAGACCTACGAGCAGTACTTC.

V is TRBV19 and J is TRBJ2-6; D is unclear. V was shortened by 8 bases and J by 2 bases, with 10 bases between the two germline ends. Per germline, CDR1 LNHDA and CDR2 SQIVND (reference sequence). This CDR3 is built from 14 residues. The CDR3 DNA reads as TGTGCCAGTCAACCAGAGGCTGGGGCCAACGTCCTGACTTTC. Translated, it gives CASQPEAGANVLTF.

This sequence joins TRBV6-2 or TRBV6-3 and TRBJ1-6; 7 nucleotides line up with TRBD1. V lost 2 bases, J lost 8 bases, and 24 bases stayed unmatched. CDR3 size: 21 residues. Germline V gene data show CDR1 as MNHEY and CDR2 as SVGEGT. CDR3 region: CASSYPGQAHFGLGPYSPLHF. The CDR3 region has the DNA TGTGCCAGCAGTTACCCTGGACAGGCTCATTTTGGATTGGGACCCTATTCACCCCTCCACTTT.

CDR3 in amino acids: CASSSDSLLNYGYTF. The CDR3 coding sequence is TGTGCCAGCAGCTCGGACAGCCTGTTGAACTATGGCTACACCTTC. This chain links TRBV7-8 with TRBJ1-2; D might be TRBD1 (6 bases). The V gene lost 4 bases and the J gene lost 2 bases, with 14 bases spanning the gap. The CDR3 runs to 15 residues. CDR1 and CDR2 from the germline V gene are SGHVS and FQNEAQ.

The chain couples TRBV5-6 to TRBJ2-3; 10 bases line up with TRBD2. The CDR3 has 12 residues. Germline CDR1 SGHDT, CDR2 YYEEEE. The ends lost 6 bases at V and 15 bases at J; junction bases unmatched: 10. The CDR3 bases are TGTGCCAGCAAGCTTGGCACTAGCGGGGTCTATTTT. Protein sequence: CASKLGTSGVYF. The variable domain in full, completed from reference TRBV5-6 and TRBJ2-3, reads DAGVTQSPTHLIKTRGQQVTLRCSPKSGHDTVSWYQQALGQGPQFIFQYYEEEERQRGNFPDRFSGHQFPNYSSELNVNALLLGDSALYLCASKLGTSGVYFGPGTRLTVL.

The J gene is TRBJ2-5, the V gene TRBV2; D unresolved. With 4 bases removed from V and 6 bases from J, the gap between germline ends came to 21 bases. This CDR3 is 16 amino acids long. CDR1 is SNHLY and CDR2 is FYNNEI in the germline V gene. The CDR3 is CASSGDLGYSVKTQYF. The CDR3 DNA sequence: TGTGCCAGCAGTGGGGATCTTGGTTATAGTGTAAAGACCCAGTACTTC.

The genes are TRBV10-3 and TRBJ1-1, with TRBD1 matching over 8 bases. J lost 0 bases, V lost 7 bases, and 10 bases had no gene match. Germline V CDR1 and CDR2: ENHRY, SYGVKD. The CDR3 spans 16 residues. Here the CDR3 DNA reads TGTGCCATCAAAACCGGGACAGGAACGATGAACACTGAAGCTTTCTTT. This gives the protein CAIKTGTGTMNTEAFF.

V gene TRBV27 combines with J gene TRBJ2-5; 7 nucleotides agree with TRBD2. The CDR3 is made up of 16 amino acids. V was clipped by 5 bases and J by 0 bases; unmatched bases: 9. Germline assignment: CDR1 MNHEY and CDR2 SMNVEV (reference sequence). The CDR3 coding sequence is TGTGCCAGCAGTCCGTCGGCAGCGGGGTACCAAGAGACCCAGTACTTC. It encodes CASSPSAAGYQETQYF.